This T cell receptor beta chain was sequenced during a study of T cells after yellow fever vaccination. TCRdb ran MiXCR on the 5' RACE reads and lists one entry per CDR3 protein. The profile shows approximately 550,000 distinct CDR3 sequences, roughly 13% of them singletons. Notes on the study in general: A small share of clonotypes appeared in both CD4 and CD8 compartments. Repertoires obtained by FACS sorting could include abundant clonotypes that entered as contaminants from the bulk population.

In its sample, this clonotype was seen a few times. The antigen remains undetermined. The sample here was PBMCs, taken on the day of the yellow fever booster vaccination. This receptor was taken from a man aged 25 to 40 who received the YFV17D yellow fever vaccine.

The CDR3 nucleotides read TGTGCCAGCAGTTATGCGGGTGGCGCCTACGAGCAGTACTTC. Its protein product is CASSYAGGAYEQYF. The J gene is TRBJ2-7, the V gene TRBV6-2 or TRBV6-3; perhaps TRBD2 as D (5 bases). Germline CDR1 is MNHEY and CDR2 is SVGEGT. CDR3 length equals 14 residues. Trimming shortened V by 3 bases and J by 2 bases, and 11 bases separated the two germline ends.